A single sample is the source of the 4 T cell receptor beta chains below, sequenced in a study of beta chain features in type 1 diabetes. Sequencing targeted expressed TCRB transcripts, as all isolated RNA had been reverse transcribed. Clones were read by immunoSEQ multiplex PCR, and TCRdb kept only the in-frame ones, dropping some. The table has some 270,000 clones, 11% to 15% seen once; the top ten hold 0.026%. Sequenced material: naive CD4+ T cells from blood. Every receptor here comes from a woman in her 40s in good health.

This clone was seen more than once but under ten times. The rearrangement joins TRBV11-2 to TRBJ2-5, with a weak D call TRBD2 (7 bases). The CDR3 totals 17 residues. Trimming removed 5 bases from V and 5 bases from J, with 24 bases in between. CDR1 and CDR2 from the germline V gene are SGHAT and FQNNGV. The CDR3 DNA is TGTGCCAGCAGCACCCTGGGGGGGCGTCGGGGAACGGAGACCCAGTACTTC. Protein sequence: CASSTLGGRRGTETQYF.

This clone appeared a few times. As DNA, the CDR3 is TGTGCCAGCAAGCAGGATTTTAACAATGAGCAGTTCTTC. Amino acids: CASKQDFNNEQFF. The chain employs TRBV2 and TRBJ2-1; no clear D. The germline V gene has CDR1 SNHLY and CDR2 FYNNEI. The CDR3 extends over 13 amino acids. V was trimmed by 7 bases and J by 5 bases, leaving 12 bases between them.

The chain combines TRBV6-1 with TRBJ1-2, with 12 bases aligning to TRBD1. The junction had 7 bases not matched to a gene; V was cut back by 5 bases and J by 6 bases. This CDR3 is 15 amino acids long. Germline CDR1 and CDR2: MNHNS and SASEGT. The CDR3 reads CASSSPGQGADGYTF. CDR3 nucleotide sequence: TGTGCCAGCAGTTCGCCGGGACAGGGGGCGGATGGCTACACCTTC.

In its sample, this clone was seen a few times. The V and J genes are TRBV4-3 and TRBJ2-7; 12 positions agree with TRBD2. The length of the CDR3 is 15 residues. The ends lost 3 bases at V and 7 bases at J; junction bases unmatched: 7. Germline-derived CDR1 and CDR2 are LGHNA and YSLEER. The CDR3 DNA sequence: TGCGCCAGCAGCCACAGACTAGCGGGGGCGGCGGAGCAGTACTTC. Encoded protein: CASSHRLAGAAEQYF.